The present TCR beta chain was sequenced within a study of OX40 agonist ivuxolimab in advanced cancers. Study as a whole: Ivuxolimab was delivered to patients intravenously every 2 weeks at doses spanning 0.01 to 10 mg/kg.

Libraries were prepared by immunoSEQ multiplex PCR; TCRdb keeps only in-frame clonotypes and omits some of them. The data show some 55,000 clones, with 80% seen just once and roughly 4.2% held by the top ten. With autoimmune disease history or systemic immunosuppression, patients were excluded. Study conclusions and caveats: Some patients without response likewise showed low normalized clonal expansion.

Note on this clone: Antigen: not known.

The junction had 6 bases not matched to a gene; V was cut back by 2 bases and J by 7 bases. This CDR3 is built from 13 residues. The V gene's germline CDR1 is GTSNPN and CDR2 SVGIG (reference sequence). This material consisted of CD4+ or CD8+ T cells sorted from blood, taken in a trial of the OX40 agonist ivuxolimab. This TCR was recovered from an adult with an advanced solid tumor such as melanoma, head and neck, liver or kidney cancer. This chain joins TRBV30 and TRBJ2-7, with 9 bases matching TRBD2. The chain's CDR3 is CAWSRSGGQEQYF. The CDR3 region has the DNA TGTGCCTGGAGTCGGAGCGGGGGGCAGGAGCAGTACTTC.